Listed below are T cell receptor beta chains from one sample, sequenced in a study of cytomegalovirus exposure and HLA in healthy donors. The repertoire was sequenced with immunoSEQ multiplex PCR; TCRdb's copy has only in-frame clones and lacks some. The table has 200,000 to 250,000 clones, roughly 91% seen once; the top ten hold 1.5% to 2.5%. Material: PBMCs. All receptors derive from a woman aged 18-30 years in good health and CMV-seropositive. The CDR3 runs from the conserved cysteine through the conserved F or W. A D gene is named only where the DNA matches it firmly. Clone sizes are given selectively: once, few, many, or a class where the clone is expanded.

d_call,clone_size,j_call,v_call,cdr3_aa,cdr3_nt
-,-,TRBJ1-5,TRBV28,CASSSRDYSNQPQHF,TGTGCCAGCAGTTCACGGGATTATAGCAATCAGCCCCAGCATTTT
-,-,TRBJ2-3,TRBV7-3,CASSFSAGVGTDTQYF,TGTGCCAGCAGCTTTTCGGCAGGGGTAGGAACAGATACGCAGTATTTT
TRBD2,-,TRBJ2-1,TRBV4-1,CASSQERLAGGEINEQFF,TGCGCCAGCAGCCAAGAGAGGCTAGCGGGAGGAGAGATTAATGAGCAGTTCTTC
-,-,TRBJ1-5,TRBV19,CASGGQPQHF,TGTGCCTCCGGAGGTCAGCCCCAGCATTTT
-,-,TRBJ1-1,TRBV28,CASSHRGGGSTEAFF,TGTGCCAGCAGTCACCGGGGAGGGGGGTCCACTGAAGCTTTCTTT
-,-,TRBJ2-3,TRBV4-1,CASSPQGGTDTQYF,TGCGCCAGCAGCCCGCAGGGTGGCACAGATACGCAGTATTTT
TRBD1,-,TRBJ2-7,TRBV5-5,CASSLQPGQGITYEQYF,TGTGCCAGCAGCTTACAACCGGGACAGGGAATTACCTACGAGCAGTACTTC
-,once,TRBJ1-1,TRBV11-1,CASSLSSGQFEAFF,TGTGCCAGCAGCCTAAGCTCCGGACAATTTGAAGCTTTCTTT
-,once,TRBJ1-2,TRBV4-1,CASSRPGTKIGYTF,TGCGCCAGCAGCCGACCCGGGACAAAAATTGGCTACACCTTC
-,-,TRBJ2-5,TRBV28,CASSLEGGGETQYF,TGTGCCAGCAGTCTGGAAGGGGGTGGGGAGACCCAGTACTTC
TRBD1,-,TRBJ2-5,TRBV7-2,CASSFPTGRETQYF,TGTGCCAGCAGCTTTCCGACAGGGAGAGAGACCCAGTACTTC
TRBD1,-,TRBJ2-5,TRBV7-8,CASSWDRKETQYF,TGTGCCAGCAGCTGGGACAGGAAAGAGACCCAGTACTTC
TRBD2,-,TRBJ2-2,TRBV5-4,CASSSIAGDTGELFF,TGTGCCAGCAGCTCAATAGCGGGAGACACCGGGGAGCTGTTTTTT